This passage covers 18 T cell receptor beta chains from one sample sequenced in a study of PD-L1 blockade in urothelial cancer. Time point defined: pretreatment peripheral blood. Sequencing used immunoSEQ multiplex PCR; TCRdb keeps in-frame clones, though not all of them. The data hold about 56,000 clones, with 65% to 90% observed a single time. The input for sequencing was PBMCs, taken around atezolizumab (anti-PD-L1) treatment. Source of these receptors: a man aged 65 to 79 with urothelial cancer.

In DNA form, the CDR3 reads TGCAGCGTGAGGGGGGGTACTAATGAAAAACTGTTTTTT. Its translation is CSVRGGTNEKLFF. J is TRBJ1-4 and V is TRBV29-1; a weak D match, TRBD1 (6 bases). This CDR3 is 13 amino acids long. Per the germline V gene, CDR1 is SQVTM and CDR2 is ANQGSEA. The V end was cut by 6 bases, the J end by 2 bases, with 10 bases between. Combining the CDR3 with reference TRBV29-1 and TRBJ1-4 gives the whole variable domain SAVISQKPSRDICQRGTSLTIQCQVDSQVTMMFWYRQQPGQSLTLIATANQGSEATYESGFVIDKFPISRPNLTFSTLTVSNMSPEDSSIYLCSVRGGTNEKLFFGSGTQLSVL.

The J gene is TRBJ1-3, the V gene TRBV6-5; D not resolved. The germline V and J ends were trimmed by 8 bases and 1 base, with 12 bases remaining between them. The CDR3 is 14 amino acids. The germline V gene has CDR1 MNHEY and CDR2 SVGAGI. The chain's CDR3 is CASGSVYSGNTIYF. DNA of the CDR3: TGTGCCAGCGGTTCGGTATATTCTGGAAACACCATATATTTT.

This clone was recorded only once. The chain is built from TRBV7-9 and TRBJ2-1; D may be TRBD1 (5 bases). Deletions cut 5 bases from V and 6 bases from J, with 14 bases between. CDR1 SEHNR and CDR2 FQNEAQ come from the germline V gene (reference sequence). CDR3 length: 14 amino acids. The CDR3 DNA sequence: TGTGCCAGCAGCCCCGTGGGGCTGGGCAATGAGCAGTTCTTC. Translation: CASSPVGLGNEQFF.

This clone was detected once. The chain uses TRBV29-1 and TRBJ2-7, with TRBD1 matching 9 bases. In germline, CDR1 is SQVTM, CDR2 ANQGSEA. The CDR3 runs 17 residues. The ends lost 5 bases at V and 1 base at J; junction bases unmatched: 15. The DNA of the CDR3 is TGCAGCGTTTCCCAAAGATCGAGCGGGACAGGGTCCTACGAGCAGTACTTC. Its protein product is CSVSQRSSGTGSYEQYF.

This chain joins TRBV6-1 and TRBJ2-1; perhaps TRBD1 as D (5 bases). Trimming stripped 4 bases from V and 7 bases from J, with 14 bases between. The germline CDR1 and CDR2 sequences are MNHNS and SASEGT. The CDR3 is 14 residues long. CDR3 sequence: CASSATGRANEQFF. The CDR3 coding sequence is TGTGCCAGCAGTGCAACAGGACGGGCAAATGAGCAGTTCTTC.

This chain joins TRBV25-1 and TRBJ2-3, with D unresolved. The germline V gene encodes CDR1 MGHDK and CDR2 SYGVNS. Trimming took 5 bases from V and 0 from J, leaving 21 bases between them. The CDR3 runs 18 residues. CDR3 sequence reads: CASSQRMVNIRSTDTQYF. Here the CDR3 DNA reads TGTGCCAGCAGTCAAAGAATGGTGAATATCAGAAGCACAGATACGCAGTATTTT. The full variable domain, completed using reference TRBV25-1 and TRBJ2-3, is EADIYQTPRYLVIGTGKKITLECSQTMGHDKMYWYQQDPGMELHLIHYSYGVNSTEKGDLSSESTVSRIRTEHFPLTLESARPSHTSQYLCASSQRMVNIRSTDTQYFGPGTRLTVL.

This clone was counted a few times. The chain is built from TRBV27 and TRBJ1-5; TRBD1 agrees at 7 bases. Germline lookup yields CDR1 MNHEY and CDR2 SMNVEV (reference sequence). The CDR3 extends over 18 amino acids. V was clipped by 2 bases and J by 0 bases; unmatched bases: 10. For the CDR3, the DNA is TGTGCCAGCAGTTTAATTCCCCCCAACAGGGGTAGCAATCAGCCCCAGCATTTT. This encodes CASSLIPPNRGSNQPQHF.

This chain connects TRBV6-6 to TRBJ2-3; the D gene is possibly TRBD2 (7 bases). CDR1 MNHNY and CDR2 SVGAGI come from the germline V gene (reference sequence). The CDR3 extends over 15 amino acids. Trimming left V 8 bases short and J 4 bases short, with 19 bases between. CDR3 protein: CASFLGGGRSDTQYF. The DNA for the CDR3 is TGTGCCAGCTTTTTGGGGGGCGGGAGATCAGATACGCAGTATTTT.

The chain is built from TRBV5-4 and TRBJ2-3, with 7 positions matching TRBD2. Germline V gene lookup returns CDR1 SGHNT and CDR2 YYREEE (reference sequence). The CDR3 sequence is 15 residues long. The ends lost 1 base at V and 4 bases at J; junction bases unmatched: 6. In DNA form, the CDR3 reads TGTGCCAGCAGCTTGCCAACGGGAGGCCCAGATACGCAGTATTTT. It translates to CASSLPTGGPDTQYF.

A single count supports this clone. V gene TRBV11-1 combines with J gene TRBJ2-5; a possible D gene is TRBD2 (5 bases). The V end lost 3 bases, the J end lost 5 bases, and 16 bases lay between the germline ends. This CDR3 is built from 15 residues. The V gene's germline CDR1 is SGHAT and CDR2 FQDESV (reference sequence). CDR3 amino acids: CASSFSPSLFETQYF. The CDR3 DNA reads as TGTGCCAGCAGCTTCTCACCTAGCCTTTTCGAGACCCAGTACTTC.

The chain is built from TRBV28 and TRBJ1-5, with D unresolved. This CDR3 is built from 13 residues. The V end was cut by 6 bases, the J end by 5 bases, with 11 bases between. Germline loops: CDR1 MDHEN, CDR2 SYDVKM. The CDR3 spells CASSPFVHQPQHF. CDR3 sequence (DNA): TGTGCCAGCAGCCCGTTCGTTCATCAGCCCCAGCATTTT.

The chain has TRBV27 and TRBJ2-1, with 7 nucleotides matching TRBD2. CDR1 is MNHEY and CDR2 is SMNVEV in the germline V gene (reference sequence). CDR3 length equals 14 residues. V dropped 5 bases and J dropped 6; count of bases not matched to a gene: 7. This CDR3 is CASSPVGGANEQFF. The CDR3 region has the DNA TGTGCCAGCAGTCCCGTGGGAGGGGCCAATGAGCAGTTCTTC.

In this sample, this clone turned up once. The chain has TRBV6-5 and TRBJ2-7, with TRBD1 matching 10 bases. CDR1 and CDR2 (germline): MNHEY, SVGAGI. The junction had 6 bases not matched to a gene; V was cut back by 7 bases and J by 6 bases. This CDR3 has 13 amino acids. The CDR3: CASTDRGRGEQYF. CDR3 sequence (DNA): TGTGCCAGCACCGACAGGGGGCGAGGCGAGCAGTACTTC.

This chain joins TRBV4-1 and TRBJ2-2, with 9 bases that match TRBD1. Germline V CDR1 and CDR2: MGHRA, YSYEKL. J lost 7 bases, V lost 4 bases, and 7 bases had no gene match. The CDR3 extends over 15 amino acids. The DNA of the CDR3 is TGCGCCAGCAGCCGAAACAGGGGGCAAGGCGGGGAGCTGTTTTTT. Its translation: CASSRNRGQGGELFF.

The chain employs TRBV30 and TRBJ2-1, with 8 bases lining up with TRBD2. CDR3 length equals 14 residues. V was pared by 2 bases and J by 9 bases, with 9 bases of the junction left unmatched. CDR1 is GTSNPN, CDR2 SVGIG, per germline (reference sequence). The CDR3 is CAWSFGREVGEQFF. The CDR3 bases are TGTGCCTGGAGTTTTGGGCGGGAGGTCGGTGAGCAGTTCTTC.

This rearrangement joins TRBV2 to TRBJ2-7; 11 bases match TRBD2. J gave up 5 bases and V 3 bases, and 6 bases lay outside the gene matches. There are 15 residues in the CDR3. CDR1 SNHLY and CDR2 FYNNEI come from the germline V gene. The CDR3 DNA reads as TGTGCCAGCAGTGACGTAGCGGGAGGGGACCACGAGCAGTACTTC. It specifies CASSDVAGGDHEQYF.

The genes are TRBV13 and TRBJ2-7, with TRBD1 matching over 12 bases. CDR3 length equals 14 residues. Per germline, CDR1 PRHDT and CDR2 FYEKMQ (reference sequence). Trimming took 5 bases from V and 7 from J; bases not matched to a gene: 6. CDR3 in amino acids: CASSPGQGAREQYF. The CDR3 nucleotides read TGTGCCAGCAGCCCGGGACAGGGGGCAAGAGAGCAGTACTTC. Based on the CDR3 plus reference TRBV13 and TRBJ2-7, the full variable domain is AAGVIQSPRHLIKEKRETATLKCYPIPRHDTVYWYQQGPGQDPQFLISFYEKMQSDKGSIPDRFSAQQFSDYHSELNMSSLELGDSALYFCASSPGQGAREQYFGPGTRLTVT.

This clone has more than one count but fewer than ten. The chain uses TRBV9 and TRBJ1-1; 8 positions match TRBD1. The CDR3 sequence is 15 residues long. The J segment lost 4 bases and the V segment lost 0 bases, leaving 5 bases of the junction unmatched. Germline V gives CDR1 SGDLS, CDR2 YYNGEE. The chain's CDR3 is CASSVAGGEGTEAFF. CDR3 sequence (DNA): TGTGCCAGCAGCGTAGCAGGGGGCGAGGGCACTGAAGCTTTCTTT.